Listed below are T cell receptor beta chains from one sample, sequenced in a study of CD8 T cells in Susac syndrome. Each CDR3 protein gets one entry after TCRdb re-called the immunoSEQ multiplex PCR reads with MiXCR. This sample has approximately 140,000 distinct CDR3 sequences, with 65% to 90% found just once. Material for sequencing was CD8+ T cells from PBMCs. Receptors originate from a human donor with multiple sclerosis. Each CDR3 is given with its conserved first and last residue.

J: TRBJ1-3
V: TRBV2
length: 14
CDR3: CASSGTYSGNTIYF

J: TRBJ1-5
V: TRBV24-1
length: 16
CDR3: CATSDPNNSPDQPQHF

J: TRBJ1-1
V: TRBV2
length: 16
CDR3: CASREESTGGYTEAFF

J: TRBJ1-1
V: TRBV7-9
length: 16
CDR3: CASSLDLWGENTEVFF

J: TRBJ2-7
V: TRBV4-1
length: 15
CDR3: CASSPLGTGDHQQYF

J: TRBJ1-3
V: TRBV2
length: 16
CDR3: CASSEIRIRDVDTIYF

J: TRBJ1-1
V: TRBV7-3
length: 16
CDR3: CASVLIGQGPYTEAFF

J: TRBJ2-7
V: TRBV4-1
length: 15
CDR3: CASSHPGQGVHEQYF

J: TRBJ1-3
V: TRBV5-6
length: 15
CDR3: CASSLAWSSGNTIYF

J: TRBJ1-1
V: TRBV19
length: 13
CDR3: CASLQKDGIEAFF

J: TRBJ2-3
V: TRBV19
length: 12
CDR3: CASSRSTDTQYF

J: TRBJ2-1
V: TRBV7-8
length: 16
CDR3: CASSLWGREENNEQFF

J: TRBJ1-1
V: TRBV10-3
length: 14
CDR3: CAIRRDRENTEAFF

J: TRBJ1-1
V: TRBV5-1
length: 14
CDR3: CASSLRAVNTEAFF

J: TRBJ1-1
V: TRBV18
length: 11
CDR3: CASSPEAEAFF

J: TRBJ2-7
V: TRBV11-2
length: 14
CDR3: CASSRPFMGDEQYF

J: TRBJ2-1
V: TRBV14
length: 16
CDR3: CASSFHLAGEFNEQFF

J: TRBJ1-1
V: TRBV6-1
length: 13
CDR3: CASEPGGSTEAFF

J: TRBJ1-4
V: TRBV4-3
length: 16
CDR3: CASSQEEGWAREKLFF

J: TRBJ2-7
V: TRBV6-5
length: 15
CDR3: CASSYSETASYEQYF

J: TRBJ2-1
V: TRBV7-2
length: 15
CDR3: CASSFGTGGGGEQFF

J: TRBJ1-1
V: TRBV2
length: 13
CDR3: CASSDALNTEAFF

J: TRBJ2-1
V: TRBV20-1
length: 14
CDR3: CSARELDPYNEQFF

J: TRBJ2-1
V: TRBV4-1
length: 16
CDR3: CASSQVPGQVNNEQFF

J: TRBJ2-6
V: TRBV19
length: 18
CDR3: CASSLSRRVYSGANVLTF

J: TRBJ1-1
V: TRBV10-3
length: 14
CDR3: CASREPFENTEAFF

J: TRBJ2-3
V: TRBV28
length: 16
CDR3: CASSILSGGLADTQYF

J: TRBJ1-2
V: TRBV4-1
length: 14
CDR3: CASSQPDRKYGYTF